These 27 T cell receptor beta chains came from one sample sequenced in a study of circulating and synovial CD4+ cells in juvenile arthritis (dated by TCRdb to 2013 to 2016). The library was generated by the immunoSEQ multiplex PCR assay. This immuneACCESS table, as held by TCRdb, lists in-frame sequences with V and J called but not all clones. Of the missing ones, under half trace to an unresolved V gene in checked studies; the others have no known cause. Here the sample has 30,000 to 40,000 clones; roughly 96% occur a single time. 0.15% to 0.2% of the sample lies in the top ten. Sample: CD4+ T cells from blood. These receptors were taken from a human donor with juvenile idiopathic arthritis.

The chain combines TRBV10-3 with TRBJ2-5, with TRBD2 as a possible D gene (7 bases). Germline V gene data show CDR1 as ENHRY and CDR2 as SYGVKD. The CDR3 covers 23 residues. V lost 4 bases and J 4 bases, leaving 40 bases between the germline ends. CDR3 nucleotide sequence: TGTGCCATCAGTGTATCAGGTTATCCCAGGGGAGGGGCGGGAGCGGGGAGGAGAGAGACCCAGTACTTC. Translating it yields CAISVSGYPRGGAGAGRRETQYF.

The chain recombines TRBV28 with TRBJ2-3, with 9 positions matching TRBD1. Losses at the gene ends were 2 bases for V and 3 bases for J; bases not matched to a gene: 0. The germline V gene encodes CDR1 MDHEN and CDR2 SYDVKM. The CDR3 sequence is 14 residues long. The CDR3 here is CASSLGQGTDTQYF. In DNA form, the CDR3 reads TGTGCCAGCAGTTTAGGACAGGGGACAGATACGCAGTATTTT.

This chain links TRBV7-2 with TRBJ2-1; D is possibly TRBD1 (6 bases). Between the trimmed V and J ends, which lost 4 bases and 6 bases, there was a span of 13 bases. Germline V gene sequence: CDR1 SGHTA, CDR2 FQGNSA. CDR3 length equals 14 residues. The DNA of the CDR3 is TGTGCCAGCAGCTCTTACATCAGGGGCAATGAGCAGTTCTTC. Amino acids: CASSSYIRGNEQFF. Based on the CDR3 plus reference TRBV7-2 and TRBJ2-1, the full variable domain is GAGVSQSPSNKVTEKGKDVELRCDPISGHTALYWYRQSLGQGLEFLIYFQGNSAPDKSGLPSDRFSAERTGGSVSTLTIQRTQQEDSAVYLCASSSYIRGNEQFFGPGTRLTVL.

This clone was recorded once. This sequence joins TRBV7-2 and TRBJ2-5, with TRBD1 matching 8 bases. The DNA end favors TRBJ2-7, so the J call may be wrong. This CDR3 is 16 amino acids long. CDR1 and CDR2 from the germline V gene are SGHTA and FQGNSA. CDR3 loop: CASSLQGAASSYEQYF. Here the CDR3 DNA reads TGTGCCAGCAGCCTCCAGGGGGCAGCAAGCTCCTACGAGCAGTACTTC.

Only one count was recorded for this clone. The V and J genes are TRBV19 and TRBJ2-2; D is perhaps TRBD1 (5 bases). V lost 1 base, J lost 3 bases, and 15 bases lay in between. This CDR3 is built from 17 residues. Per the germline V gene, CDR1 is LNHDA and CDR2 is SQIVND (reference sequence). CDR3 in DNA: TGTGCCAGTAGTATAGGGGGCGGCAGCCGTTACACCGGGGAGCTGTTTTTT. Translating gives CASSIGGGSRYTGELFF.

The chain links TRBV20-1 to TRBJ1-2, with D possibly being TRBD1 (5 bases). Germline V gene sequence: CDR1 DFQATT, CDR2 SNEGSKA (reference sequence). Trimming removed 4 bases from V and 5 bases from J, with 8 bases in between. The length of the CDR3 is 11 residues. The DNA for the CDR3 is TGCAGTGCTAAGAGACAGTATGGCTACACCTTC. It specifies CSAKRQYGYTF.

There are a few counts of this clone. The V and J genes are TRBV19 and TRBJ1-2; tentative D call: TRBD1 (5 bases). The CDR3 has 11 residues. From germline, CDR1 is LNHDA and CDR2 SQIVND (reference sequence). The V gene lost 11 bases and the J gene lost 4 bases, with 11 bases spanning the gap. CDR3 nucleotide sequence: TGTGCCTCTGAGCAGGGCTATGGCTACACCTTC. This encodes CASEQGYGYTF.

This clone has only one observation. CDR3 protein: CASLSGLNTEAFF. The CDR3 DNA reads TGTGCCAGCTTGAGCGGTTTGAACACTGAAGCTTTCTTT. J is TRBJ1-1 and V is TRBV21-1. TRBV21-1 is marked as a pseudogene. This CDR3 region has 13 residues.

The gene calls are TRBV4-2 and TRBJ2-5, with TRBD2 identical over 7 bases. TRBJ2-7 explains the end of the DNA better; the J call may be wrong. From germline, CDR1 is LGHNA and CDR2 YNFKEQ. CDR3 length equals 16 residues. CDR3 region: CASSQRVVGGRDEQYF. CDR3 DNA sequence: TGTGCCAGCAGCCAAAGGGTGGTTGGGGGGAGGGACGAGCAGTACTTC.

The chain has TRBV19 and TRBJ2-1, with 7 positions matching TRBD1. This CDR3 comprises 12 residues. Unmatched junction bases numbered 0, after V lost 4 bases and J lost 6 bases. Germline CDR1 and CDR2: LNHDA and SQIVND (reference sequence). The CDR3: CASSTGGNEQFF. The CDR3 nucleotides read TGTGCCAGTAGTACAGGGGGCAATGAGCAGTTCTTC.

This chain connects TRBV7-2 to TRBJ1-5; D unresolved. The CDR3 contains 18 residues. V lost 2 bases to trimming and J lost 0 bases, with 17 bases between them. Germline loops: CDR1 SGHTA, CDR2 FQGNSA. CDR3 amino acids: CASSLFWAGKYSNQPQHF. CDR3 nucleotide sequence: TGTGCCAGCAGCTTATTCTGGGCGGGGAAATATAGCAATCAGCCCCAGCATTTT.

This chain connects TRBV29-1 to TRBJ2-7; D unclear. Per the germline V gene, CDR1 is SQVTM and CDR2 is ANQGSEA. The germline V and J ends were trimmed by 1 base and 0 bases, with 7 bases remaining between them. The CDR3 covers 13 residues. Written as DNA, the CDR3 is TGCAGCGTTGAAGCGGGTAGCTCCTACGAGCAGTACTTC. Protein product: CSVEAGSSYEQYF.

The chain carries TRBV27 and TRBJ2-6, with D possibly being TRBD1 (5 bases). Germline-derived CDR1 and CDR2 are MNHEY and SMNVEV (reference sequence). This CDR3 spans 19 amino acids. Deletions cut 2 bases from V and 2 bases from J, with 19 bases between. The CDR3 bases are TGTGCCAGCAGTTTACTAGGGGTACCCTCCCTCCCTGGGGCCAACGTCCTGACTTTC. It codes for CASSLLGVPSLPGANVLTF.

The J gene is TRBJ2-7, the V gene TRBV27; TRBD1 agrees at 8 bases. Germline CDR1 reads MNHEY; CDR2 reads SMNVEV (reference sequence). The length of the CDR3 is 14 residues. The V gene end was trimmed by 3 bases and the J gene end by 2 bases; junction bases not matched to a gene: 3. CDR3 residues: CASSFAQGAYEQYF. In DNA form, the CDR3 reads TGTGCCAGCAGTTTCGCACAGGGGGCCTACGAGCAGTACTTC.

This chain joins TRBV5-4 and TRBJ2-1; 10 positions agree with TRBD2. Germline V gene lookup returns CDR1 SGHNT and CDR2 YYREEE (reference sequence). The CDR3 spans 17 residues. The trim removed 5 bases at V and 0 bases at J, leaving 8 bases unmatched. Written as DNA, the CDR3 is TGTGCCAGCAGTCGGACTAGCGGAGGTAGCTCCTACAATGAGCAGTTCTTC. Its protein is CASSRTSGGSSYNEQFF.

The table lists this clone with a few counts. The chain is built from TRBV4-1 and TRBJ1-1; D remains unclear. Trimming took 2 bases from V and 9 from J, leaving 4 bases between them. Germline-derived CDR1 and CDR2 are MGHRA and YSYEKL. The CDR3 is made up of 10 amino acids. CDR3 sequence: CASSQNKAFF. Here the CDR3 DNA reads TGCGCCAGCAGCCAAAACAAAGCTTTCTTT.

This clone appeared a single time. The rearrangement uses TRBV29-1 and TRBJ1-5; 8 nucleotides line up with TRBD1. V lost 7 bases to trimming and J lost 6 bases; unmatched junction nucleotides: 8. The CDR3 is made up of 13 amino acids. The V gene's germline CDR1 is SQVTM and CDR2 ANQGSEA. The CDR3 sequence: CSAGQVEGQPQHF. As DNA, the CDR3 is TGCAGCGCGGGACAGGTAGAGGGTCAGCCCCAGCATTTT.

V usage is TRBV4-1 and J usage is TRBJ2-7; possibly TRBD2 for D (5 bases). Germline values: CDR1 MGHRA, CDR2 YSYEKL. V lost 2 bases and J 0 bases, leaving 8 bases between the germline ends. This CDR3 is built from 14 residues. The chain's CDR3 is CASSQPAGSYEQYF. The CDR3 nucleotides are TGCGCCAGCAGCCAACCGGCGGGCTCCTACGAGCAGTACTTC.

The rearrangement joins TRBV20-1 to TRBJ2-1; maybe TRBD2 (6 bases). This CDR3 is built from 11 residues. Germline CDR1 and CDR2: DFQATT and SNEGSKA (reference sequence). The ends were cut back, 7 bases at V and 9 bases at J, with 13 bases in the middle. CDR3 in amino acids: CSGLGVPEQFF. The CDR3 nucleotides read TGCAGTGGACTAGGGGTTCCTGAGCAGTTCTTC.

This chain joins TRBV6-1 and TRBJ2-7; 7 bases are a match to TRBD1. CDR1 and CDR2 from the germline V gene are MNHNS and SASEGT. The CDR3 is 13 amino acids. V lost 5 bases and J lost 3; bases outside the gene matches: 4. DNA of the CDR3: TGTGCCAGCAGTCGGGACAGATACTACGAGCAGTACTTC. Translated: CASSRDRYYEQYF.

The J gene is TRBJ2-7, the V gene TRBV7-2; the D is unclear. Trimming took 5 bases from V and 3 from J, leaving 14 bases between them. Germline V gives CDR1 SGHTA, CDR2 FQGNSA. The CDR3 runs 14 residues. This CDR3 is CASSPSHAGYEQYF. CDR3 sequence (DNA): TGTGCCAGCAGCCCTAGTCATGCCGGCTACGAGCAGTACTTC.

The chain joins TRBV28 to TRBJ1-1; 7 bases are shared with TRBD1. The germline V gene has CDR1 MDHEN and CDR2 SYDVKM. The CDR3 sequence is 14 residues long. V shed 5 bases and J 7 bases; nucleotides not matched to a gene: 10. The CDR3 reads CASSRITGASEAFF. In DNA form, the CDR3 reads TGTGCCAGCAGTCGAATCACAGGGGCGAGTGAAGCTTTCTTT.

CDR3 DNA sequence: TGTGCCAGCAGCCCCCGGGACAGGGGGGCCTACGAGCAGTACTTC. Translated, it gives CASSPRDRGAYEQYF. This chain connects TRBV5-4 to TRBJ2-7, with 11 bases lining up with TRBD1. CDR1 is SGHNT, CDR2 YYREEE, per germline (reference sequence). The length of the CDR3 is 15 residues. Trimming took 4 bases from V and 2 from J; bases not matched to a gene: 5.

The V call is TRBV19, the J call TRBJ1-1; TRBD1 matches at 9 bases. The CDR3 consists of 15 residues. Germline CDR1 reads LNHDA; CDR2 reads SQIVND (reference sequence). V trimming: 4 bases; J trimming: 3 bases; junction bases outside the gene matches: 6. CDR3 nucleotides: TGTGCCAGTAGTAGAGGACAGGGGAAGCACACTGAAGCTTTCTTT. Encoded protein: CASSRGQGKHTEAFF. Filled out from reference TRBV19 and TRBJ1-1, the complete variable domain reads DGGITQSPKYLFRKEGQNVTLSCEQNLNHDAMYWYRQDPGQGLRLIYYSQIVNDFQKGDIAEGYSVSREKKESFPLTVTSAQKNPTAFYLCASSRGQGKHTEAFFGQGTRLTVV.

The V and J genes are TRBV6-4 and TRBJ2-1, with D uncertain. Germline V lookup: CDR1 MRHNA, CDR2 SNTAGT. V was trimmed by 2 bases and J by 0 bases, leaving 8 bases between them. This CDR3 region has 15 residues. CDR3 in amino acids: CASSDALSSYNEQFF. The DNA for the CDR3 is TGTGCCAGCAGTGACGCCCTGAGCTCCTACAATGAGCAGTTCTTC.

V is TRBV7-2 and J is TRBJ1-3; D gene uncertain. The CDR3 runs 15 residues. Germline V gene lookup returns CDR1 SGHTA and CDR2 FQGNSA. V lost 1 base, J lost 0 bases, and 7 bases lay in between. The DNA of the CDR3 is TGTGCCAGCAGCTTAGGCGGGGTCTCTGGAAACACCATATATTTT. Amino acids: CASSLGGVSGNTIYF.

This CDR3 reads CASSYRPLDRAHEQYF. The CDR3 coding sequence is TGTGCCAGCAGTTACCGCCCCCTAGACAGGGCCCACGAGCAGTACTTC. The V and J genes are TRBV6-6 and TRBJ2-5; 7 nucleotides match TRBD1. The DNA end is more similar to TRBJ2-7, so the J call may be wrong. The CDR3 runs 16 residues. Per germline, CDR1 MNHNY and CDR2 SVGAGI (reference sequence).